This TCR beta chain originates from a study of naive and memory T cell subsets. General study findings and limits: Especially in CD8 cells, naive repertoires contained a few larger clonotypes, possibly CD45RA-re-expressing memory cells.

The beta constant-region primer was an equimolar mix of two oligonucleotides covering TRBC1 and TRBC2. Nested alpha and beta constant-region primers with the SP2 primer drove four PCR rounds on ligated cDNA. TCRdb re-derived calls from the UMI-ligation and nested PCR reads in MiXCR, one entry per CDR3 protein. Of about 160,000 distinct CDR3 sequences in the sample, over 20% were seen once. Trimming pared 7 bases from V and 4 bases from J, leaving 13 bases between. The CDR3 length is 14 residues. Germline V gene lookup returns CDR1 MNHEY and CDR2 SVGEGT. This clonotype was seen many times. Its antigen is still unknown.

Sequencing input: naive CD4+ T cells from blood. The rearrangement links TRBV6-2 or TRBV6-3 to TRBJ2-2; possibly TRBD2 for D (6 bases). The sequence was collected from a human donor in good health. CDR3 sequence (DNA): TGTGCCAGCACCTTTAGCGGACGCACCGGGGAGCTGTTTTTT. Protein product: CASTFSGRTGELFF.